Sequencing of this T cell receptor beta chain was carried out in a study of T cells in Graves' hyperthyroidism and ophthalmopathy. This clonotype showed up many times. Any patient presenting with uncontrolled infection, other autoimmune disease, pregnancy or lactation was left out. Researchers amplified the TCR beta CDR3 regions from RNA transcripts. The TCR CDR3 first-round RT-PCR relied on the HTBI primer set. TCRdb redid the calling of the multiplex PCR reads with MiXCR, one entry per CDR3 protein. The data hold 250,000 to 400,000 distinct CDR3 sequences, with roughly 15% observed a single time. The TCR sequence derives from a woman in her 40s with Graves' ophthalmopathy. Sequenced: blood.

CDR3 in amino acids: CASSLQGGTVEAFF. CDR3 nucleotides: TGTGCCAGCAGCTTACAGGGAGGGACTGTAGAAGCTTTCTTT. The V call is TRBV11-2, the J call TRBJ1-1, with D possibly being TRBD1 (5 bases). Germline-derived CDR1 and CDR2 are SGHAT and FQNNGV. V was clipped by 2 bases and J by 8 bases, with 15 bases between them. The CDR3 is 14 amino acids.